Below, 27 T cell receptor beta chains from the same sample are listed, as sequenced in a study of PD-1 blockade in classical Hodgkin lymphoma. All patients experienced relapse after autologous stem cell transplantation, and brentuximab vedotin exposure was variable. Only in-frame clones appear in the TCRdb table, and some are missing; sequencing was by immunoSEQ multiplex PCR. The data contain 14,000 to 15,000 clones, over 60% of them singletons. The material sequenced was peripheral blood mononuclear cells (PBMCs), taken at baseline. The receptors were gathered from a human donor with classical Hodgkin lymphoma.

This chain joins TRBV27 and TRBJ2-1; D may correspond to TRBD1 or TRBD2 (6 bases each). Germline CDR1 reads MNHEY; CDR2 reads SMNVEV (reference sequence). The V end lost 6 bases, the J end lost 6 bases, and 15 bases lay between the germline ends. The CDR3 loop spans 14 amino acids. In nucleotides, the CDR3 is TGTGCCAGCAGACAGGGAGGTCCGGTCAATGAGCAGTTCTTC. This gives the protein CASRQGGPVNEQFF.

DNA for the CDR3: TGTGCCAGCAGTTACGGGCAGGGGGCGCGACAGCCCCAGCATTTT. This encodes CASSYGQGARQPQHF. The chain combines TRBV28 with TRBJ1-5; TRBD1 aligns across 8 bases. The length of the CDR3 is 15 residues. The V and J ends lost 4 bases and 7 bases, in that order; junction bases with no gene match: 9. Germline V gives CDR1 MDHEN, CDR2 SYDVKM. The variable domain in full, with the rest retrieved from reference TRBV28 and TRBJ1-5, is DVKVTQSSRYLVKRTGEKVFLECVQDMDHENMFWYRQDPGLGLRLIYFSYDVKMKEKGDIPEGYSVSREKKERFSLILESASTNQTSMYLCASSYGQGARQPQHFGDGTRLSIL.

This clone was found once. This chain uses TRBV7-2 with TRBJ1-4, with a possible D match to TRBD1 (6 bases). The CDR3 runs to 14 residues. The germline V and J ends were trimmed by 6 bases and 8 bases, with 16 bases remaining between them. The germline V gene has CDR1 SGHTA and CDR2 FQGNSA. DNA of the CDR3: TGTGCCAGCAGTCGAGGGAAGGGGGTGGAAAAACTGTTTTTT. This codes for CASSRGKGVEKLFF. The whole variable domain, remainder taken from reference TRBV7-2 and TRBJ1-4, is GAGVSQSPSNKVTEKGKDVELRCDPISGHTALYWYRQSLGQGLEFLIYFQGNSAPDKSGLPSDRFSAERTGGSVSTLTIQRTQQEDSAVYLCASSRGKGVEKLFFGSGTQLSVL.

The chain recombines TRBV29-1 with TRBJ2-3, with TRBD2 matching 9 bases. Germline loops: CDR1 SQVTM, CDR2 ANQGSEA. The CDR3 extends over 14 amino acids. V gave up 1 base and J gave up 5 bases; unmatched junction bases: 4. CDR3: CSVEVAGELDTQYF. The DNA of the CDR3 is TGCAGCGTTGAAGTAGCGGGAGAATTAGATACGCAGTATTTT.

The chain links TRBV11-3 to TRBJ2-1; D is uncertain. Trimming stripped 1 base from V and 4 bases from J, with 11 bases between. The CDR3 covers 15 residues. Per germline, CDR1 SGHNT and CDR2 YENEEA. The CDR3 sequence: CASSLGPQIYNEQFF. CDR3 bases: TGTGCCAGCAGCTTAGGCCCACAGATTTACAATGAGCAGTTCTTC.

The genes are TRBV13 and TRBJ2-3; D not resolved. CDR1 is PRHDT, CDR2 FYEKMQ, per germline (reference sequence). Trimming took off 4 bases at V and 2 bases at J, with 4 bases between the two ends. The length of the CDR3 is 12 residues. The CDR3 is CASSYNTDTQYF. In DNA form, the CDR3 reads TGTGCCAGCAGCTACAACACAGATACGCAGTATTTT. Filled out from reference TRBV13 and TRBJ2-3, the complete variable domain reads AAGVIQSPRHLIKEKRETATLKCYPIPRHDTVYWYQQGPGQDPQFLISFYEKMQSDKGSIPDRFSAQQFSDYHSELNMSSLELGDSALYFCASSYNTDTQYFGPGTRLTVL.

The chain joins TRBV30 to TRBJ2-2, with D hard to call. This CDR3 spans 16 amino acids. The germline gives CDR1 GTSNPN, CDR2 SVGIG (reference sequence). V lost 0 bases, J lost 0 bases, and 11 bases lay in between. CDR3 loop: CAWSVGRRPNTGELFF. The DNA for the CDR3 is TGTGCCTGGAGTGTAGGGCGCAGGCCGAACACCGGGGAGCTGTTTTTT. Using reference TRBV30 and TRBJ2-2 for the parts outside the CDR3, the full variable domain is SQTIHQWPATLVQPVGSPLSLECTVEGTSNPNLYWYRQAAGRGLQLLFYSVGIGQISSEVPQNLSASRPQDRQFILSSKKLLLSDSGFYLCAWSVGRRPNTGELFFGEGSRLTVL.

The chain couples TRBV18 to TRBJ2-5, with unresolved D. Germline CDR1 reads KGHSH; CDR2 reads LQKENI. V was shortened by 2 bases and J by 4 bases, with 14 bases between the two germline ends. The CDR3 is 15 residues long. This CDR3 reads CASSPISIARETQYF. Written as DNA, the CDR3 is TGTGCCAGCTCACCAATATCGATAGCTCGAGAGACCCAGTACTTC.

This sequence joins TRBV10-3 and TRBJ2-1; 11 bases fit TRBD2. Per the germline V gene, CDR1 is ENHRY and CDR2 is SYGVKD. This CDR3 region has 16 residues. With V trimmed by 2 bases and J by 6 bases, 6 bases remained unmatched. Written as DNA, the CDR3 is TGTGCCATCAGTGAGGGGCCTAGCGGGGGGTTCAATGAGCAGTTCTTC. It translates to CAISEGPSGGFNEQFF.

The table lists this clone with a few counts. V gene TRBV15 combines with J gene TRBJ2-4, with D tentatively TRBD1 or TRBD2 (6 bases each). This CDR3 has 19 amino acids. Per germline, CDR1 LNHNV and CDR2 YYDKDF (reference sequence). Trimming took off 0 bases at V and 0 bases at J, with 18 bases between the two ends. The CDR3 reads CATSRDGGVGGLAKNIQYF. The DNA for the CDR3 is TGTGCCACCAGCAGAGATGGAGGGGTAGGGGGGCTAGCCAAAAACATTCAGTACTTC.

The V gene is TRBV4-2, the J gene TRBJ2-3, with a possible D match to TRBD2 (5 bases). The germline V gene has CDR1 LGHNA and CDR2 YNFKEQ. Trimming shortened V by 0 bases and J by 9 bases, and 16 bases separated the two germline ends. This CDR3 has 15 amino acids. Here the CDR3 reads CASSQEPAAGLTQYF. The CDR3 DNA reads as TGTGCCAGCAGCCAAGAGCCGGCCGCGGGCCTCACGCAGTATTTT.

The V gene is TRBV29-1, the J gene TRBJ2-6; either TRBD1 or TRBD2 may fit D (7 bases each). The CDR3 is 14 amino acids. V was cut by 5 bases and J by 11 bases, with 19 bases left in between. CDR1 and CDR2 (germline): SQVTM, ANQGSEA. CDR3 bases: TGCAGCGTTCCTCAGGGGGGAGGGTTTGACGTCCTGACTTTC. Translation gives CSVPQGGGFDVLTF.

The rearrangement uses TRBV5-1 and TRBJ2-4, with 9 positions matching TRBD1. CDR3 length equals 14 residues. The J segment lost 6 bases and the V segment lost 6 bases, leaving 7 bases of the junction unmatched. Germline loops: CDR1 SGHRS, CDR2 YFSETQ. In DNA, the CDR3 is TGCGCCAGCACCCCGGGACAGGGTGGAAACATTCAGTACTTC. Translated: CASTPGQGGNIQYF.

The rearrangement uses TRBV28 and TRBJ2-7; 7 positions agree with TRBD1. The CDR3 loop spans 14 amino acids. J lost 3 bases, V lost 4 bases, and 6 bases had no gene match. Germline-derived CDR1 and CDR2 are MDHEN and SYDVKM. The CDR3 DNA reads TGTGCCAGCAGTTCACCGGGACAGAGCTACGAGCAGTACTTC. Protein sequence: CASSSPGQSYEQYF.

This CDR3 reads CASSLAPLLAGVCYEQYF. DNA of the CDR3: TGCGCCAGCAGCTTGGCCCCTCTACTAGCGGGAGTATGTTACGAGCAGTACTTC. V usage is TRBV5-1 and J usage is TRBJ2-5; TRBD2 aligns across 11 bases. The J call is in doubt because the DNA end fits TRBJ2-7 better. Germline CDR1 is SGHRS and CDR2 is YFSETQ. The CDR3 is made up of 18 amino acids.

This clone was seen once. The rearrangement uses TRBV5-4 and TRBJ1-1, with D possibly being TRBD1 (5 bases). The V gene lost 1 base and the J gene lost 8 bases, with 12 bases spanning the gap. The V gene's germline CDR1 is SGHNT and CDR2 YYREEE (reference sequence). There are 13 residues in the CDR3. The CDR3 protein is CASSLTGGREAFF. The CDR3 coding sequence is TGTGCCAGCAGCTTGACAGGCGGTCGGGAAGCTTTCTTT.

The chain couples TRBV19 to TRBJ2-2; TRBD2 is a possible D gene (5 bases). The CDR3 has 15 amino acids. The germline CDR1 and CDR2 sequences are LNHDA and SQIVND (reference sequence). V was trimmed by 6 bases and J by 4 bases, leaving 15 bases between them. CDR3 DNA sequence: TGTGCCAGTAGCCCTGAGGGCAGGTTCACCGGGGAGCTGTTTTTT. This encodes CASSPEGRFTGELFF.

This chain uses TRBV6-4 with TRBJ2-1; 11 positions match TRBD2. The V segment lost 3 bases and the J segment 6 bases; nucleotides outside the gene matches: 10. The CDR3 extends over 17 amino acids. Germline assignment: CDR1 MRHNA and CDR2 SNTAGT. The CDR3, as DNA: TGTGCCAGCAGTGATGGAGTAGCGGGAGGGTTACGCAATGAGCAGTTCTTC. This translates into CASSDGVAGGLRNEQFF.

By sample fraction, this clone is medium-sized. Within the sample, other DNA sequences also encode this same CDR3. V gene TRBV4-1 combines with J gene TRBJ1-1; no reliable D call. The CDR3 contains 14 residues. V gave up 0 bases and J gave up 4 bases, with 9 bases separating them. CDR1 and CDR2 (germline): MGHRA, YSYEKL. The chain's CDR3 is CASSQDREGTEAFF. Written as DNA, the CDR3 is TGCGCCAGCAGCCAAGATAGGGAGGGCACTGAAGCTTTCTTT.

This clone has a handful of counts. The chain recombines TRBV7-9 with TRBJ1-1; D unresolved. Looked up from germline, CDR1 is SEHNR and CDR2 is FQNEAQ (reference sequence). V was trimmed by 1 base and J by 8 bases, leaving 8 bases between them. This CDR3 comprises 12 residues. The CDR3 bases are TGTGCCAGCAGCTTAGTGTGGTCCGAAGCTTTCTTT. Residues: CASSLVWSEAFF.

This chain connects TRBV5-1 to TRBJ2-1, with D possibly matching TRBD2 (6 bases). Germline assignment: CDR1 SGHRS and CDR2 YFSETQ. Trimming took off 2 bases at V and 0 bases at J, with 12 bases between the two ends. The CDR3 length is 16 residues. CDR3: CASSLGGMSSYNEQFF. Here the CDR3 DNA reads TGCGCCAGCAGCTTAGGCGGGATGAGCTCCTACAATGAGCAGTTCTTC.

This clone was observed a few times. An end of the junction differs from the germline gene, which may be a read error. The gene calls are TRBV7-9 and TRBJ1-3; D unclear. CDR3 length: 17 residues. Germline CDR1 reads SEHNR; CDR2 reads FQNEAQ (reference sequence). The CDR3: CASTLRPSGSSGNTIYF. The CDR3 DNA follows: TGTGCCAGCACCTTAAGACCGTCCGGGAGCTCTGGAAACACCATATATTTT.

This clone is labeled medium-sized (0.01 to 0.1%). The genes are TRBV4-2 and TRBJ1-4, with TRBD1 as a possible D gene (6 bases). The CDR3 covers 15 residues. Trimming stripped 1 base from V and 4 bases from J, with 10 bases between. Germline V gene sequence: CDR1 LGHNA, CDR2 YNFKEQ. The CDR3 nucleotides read TGTGCCAGCAGCCAAGCGACAGGTCGTAATGAAAAACTGTTTTTT. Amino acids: CASSQATGRNEKLFF.

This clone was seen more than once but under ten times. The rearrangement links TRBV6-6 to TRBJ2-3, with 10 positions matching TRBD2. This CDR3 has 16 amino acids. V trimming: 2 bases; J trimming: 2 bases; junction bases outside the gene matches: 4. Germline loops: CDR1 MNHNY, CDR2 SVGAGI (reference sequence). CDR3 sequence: CASSYPSGRATDTQYF. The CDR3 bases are TGTGCCAGCAGTTACCCCAGCGGGAGGGCCACAGATACGCAGTATTTT.

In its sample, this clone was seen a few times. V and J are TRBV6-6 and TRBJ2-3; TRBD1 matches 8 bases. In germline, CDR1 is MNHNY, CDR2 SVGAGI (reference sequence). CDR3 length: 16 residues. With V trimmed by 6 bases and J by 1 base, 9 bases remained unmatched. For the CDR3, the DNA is TGTGCCAGCAGGGGATCGGACAGGGCCGGCACAGATACGCAGTATTTT. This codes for CASRGSDRAGTDTQYF.

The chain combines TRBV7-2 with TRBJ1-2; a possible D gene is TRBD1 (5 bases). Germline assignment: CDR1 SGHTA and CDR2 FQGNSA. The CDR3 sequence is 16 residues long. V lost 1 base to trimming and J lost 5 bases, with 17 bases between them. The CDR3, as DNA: TGTGCCAGCAGCTTAGATGGGCAGGGCCCCTTGTATGGCTACACCTTC. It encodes CASSLDGQGPLYGYTF.

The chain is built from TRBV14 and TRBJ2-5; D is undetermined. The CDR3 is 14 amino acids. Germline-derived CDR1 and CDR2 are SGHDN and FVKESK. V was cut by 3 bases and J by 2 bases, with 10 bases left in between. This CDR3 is CASSHIALQETQYF. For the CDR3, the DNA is TGTGCCAGCAGCCATATCGCGTTGCAAGAGACCCAGTACTTC.